The next 23 T cell receptor beta chains were all read from a single sample in a study of CD8 T cells in ankylosing spondylitis. From the 5' RACE reads, TCRdb called clonotypes with MiXCR, one entry per CDR3 protein. The sample yields 750,000 to 850,000 distinct CDR3 sequences, approximately 10% seen once. Study-wide results and limits: The study identified a TCR beta motif of several highly homologous variants that appeared characteristic of ankylosing spondylitis blood.

Which antigens these TCRs recognize remains unknown. The material sequenced was blood, either unsorted or a sorted T cell fraction (not recorded which). The receptors derive from a male donor with ankylosing spondylitis.

This clonotype was seen just once. The chain combines TRBV9 with TRBJ1-2; 9 positions match TRBD1. This CDR3 comprises 14 residues. J gave up 6 bases and V 0 bases, and 3 bases lay outside the gene matches. Germline CDR1 and CDR2: SGDLS and YYNGEE. CDR3 protein: CASSVAQGANGYTF. The CDR3 DNA sequence: TGTGCCAGCAGCGTAGCACAGGGGGCGAATGGCTACACCTTC.

This clonotype was found a few times. The rearrangement uses TRBV20-1 and TRBJ1-6, with a tentative D call TRBD1 (5 bases). The CDR3 covers 16 residues. Trimming took off 0 bases at V and 7 bases at J, with 16 bases between the two ends. Germline loops: CDR1 DFQATT, CDR2 SNEGSKA (reference sequence). The CDR3 region has the DNA TGCAGTGCTAGAGAGACCTCCGGGACGGGGAATTCACCCCTCCACTTT. Protein sequence: CSARETSGTGNSPLHF.

V and J are TRBV3-1 and TRBJ2-5; a possible D gene is TRBD2 (5 bases). The CDR3 sequence is 16 residues long. Germline-derived CDR1 and CDR2 are LGHDT and YNNKEL (reference sequence). Trimming removed 1 base at V and 2 bases at J, with 14 bases between. CDR3 in amino acids: CASSQAIYRGQETQYF. In DNA form, the CDR3 reads TGTGCCAGCAGCCAAGCTATTTACCGGGGACAAGAGACCCAGTACTTC.

The DNA of the CDR3 is TGTGCCACCAGCAGATCCCGGGGAAACAATGAGCAGTTCTTC. Translating gives CATSRSRGNNEQFF. The V gene is TRBV15, the J gene TRBJ2-1; D is perhaps TRBD2 (5 bases). V dropped 2 bases and J dropped 5 bases, with 10 bases sitting between them. This CDR3 has 14 residues. Germline V gene lookup returns CDR1 LNHNV and CDR2 YYDKDF (reference sequence).

This clonotype was recorded a few times. J is TRBJ2-1 and V is TRBV6-5, with 10 positions matching TRBD2. J lost 7 bases, V lost 4 bases, and 10 bases had no gene match. Germline CDR1 reads MNHEY; CDR2 reads SVGAGI. The CDR3 totals 16 residues. CDR3 protein: CASSFARAGGLNEQFF. The CDR3 nucleotides are TGTGCCAGCAGTTTCGCCCGAGCGGGAGGGCTGAATGAGCAGTTCTTC.

This clonotype was counted only a few times. The V call is TRBV4-3, the J call TRBJ2-1; 10 positions agree with TRBD2. The V and J ends lost 1 base and 0 bases, in that order; junction bases with no gene match: 6. The CDR3 is 18 amino acids. In germline, CDR1 is LGHNA, CDR2 YSLEER. For the CDR3, the DNA is TGCGCCAGCAGCCAAGTGATAGCGGGAGGCGCCTCCTACAATGAGCAGTTCTTC. This codes for CASSQVIAGGASYNEQFF.

This clonotype has more than one count but fewer than ten. The chain recombines TRBV7-2 with TRBJ2-3; unclear D gene. Germline CDR1 is SGHTA and CDR2 is FQGNSA. Trimming cost V 0 bases and J 0 bases, with 10 bases left between them. The CDR3 has 16 residues. In nucleotides, the CDR3 is TGTGCCAGCAGCTTAGCGGTGGGAATCAGCACAGATACGCAGTATTTT. Protein: CASSLAVGISTDTQYF.

In its sample, this clonotype was seen a few times. DNA of the CDR3: TGCAGTGTTGCGGCGGGAGTCTACGAGCAGTACTTC. This gives the protein CSVAAGVYEQYF. V usage is TRBV20-1 and J usage is TRBJ2-7; TRBD2 matches 7 bases. V gave up 7 bases and J gave up 3 bases; unmatched junction bases: 6. Germline-derived CDR1 and CDR2 are DFQATT and SNEGSKA (reference sequence). The length of the CDR3 is 12 residues.

This clonotype was picked up many times. The V call is TRBV20-1, the J call TRBJ1-6, with unresolved D. The V and J ends lost 3 bases and 1 base respectively, with 19 bases between them. CDR1 is DFQATT, CDR2 SNEGSKA, per germline (reference sequence). CDR3 length: 18 amino acids. As DNA, the CDR3 is TGCAGTGCTAGGAAGGAGGGAAGTTTTCCGTCCTATAATTCACCCCTCCACTTT. Encoded protein: CSARKEGSFPSYNSPLHF.

The chain joins TRBV15 to TRBJ2-5, with D uncertain. This CDR3 is built from 13 residues. The V gene's germline CDR1 is LNHNV and CDR2 YYDKDF (reference sequence). The V and J ends lost 0 bases and 4 bases respectively, with 6 bases between them. The CDR3 sequence: CATSRDVLETQYF. The CDR3 coding sequence is TGTGCCACCAGCAGAGATGTTCTAGAGACCCAGTACTTC.

This clonotype has just a few counts. The V gene is TRBV7-2, the J gene TRBJ2-7, with D tentatively TRBD2 (6 bases). Germline CDR1 is SGHTA and CDR2 is FQGNSA. The V end was cut by 5 bases, the J end by 3 bases, with 14 bases between. The CDR3 contains 14 residues. Here the CDR3 DNA reads TGTGCCAGCAGCCCCAGGTCGGGGGACTACGAGCAGTACTTC. Residues: CASSPRSGDYEQYF.

The gene calls are TRBV28 and TRBJ1-2; D is uncertain. Germline V lookup: CDR1 MDHEN, CDR2 SYDVKM. Between the trimmed V and J ends, which lost 5 bases and 4 bases, there was a span of 14 bases. The CDR3 loop spans 14 amino acids. The CDR3: CASSPSPGFYGYTF. DNA for the CDR3: TGTGCCAGCAGTCCCTCCCCGGGATTCTATGGCTACACCTTC.

The chain uses TRBV5-1 and TRBJ1-3; no firm D call. V was pared by 2 bases and J by 2 bases, with 14 bases between. This CDR3 spans 16 amino acids. Germline V lookup: CDR1 SGHRS, CDR2 YFSETQ. CDR3 in amino acids: CASSLTPSLAGNTIYF. The CDR3 bases are TGCGCCAGCAGCTTAACGCCGTCCCTGGCTGGAAACACCATATATTTT.

In its sample, this clonotype was seen a few times. The chain employs TRBV6-1 and TRBJ1-1; tentatively, D is TRBD1 (6 bases). From germline, CDR1 is MNHNS and CDR2 SASEGT. The CDR3 consists of 16 residues. V was shortened by 7 bases and J by 0 bases, with 18 bases between the two germline ends. The CDR3 nucleotides read TGTGCCAGCAAGCCCAAGGGGGAGGAGATGAACACTGAAGCTTTCTTT. Protein: CASKPKGEEMNTEAFF.

The V call is TRBV15, the J call TRBJ2-7; TRBD2 aligns across 10 bases. Germline values: CDR1 LNHNV, CDR2 YYDKDF (reference sequence). The ends lost 4 bases at V and 0 bases at J; junction bases unmatched: 3. This CDR3 is 15 amino acids long. CDR3 amino acids: CATSKTSGFSYEQYF. The DNA of the CDR3 is TGTGCCACCAGCAAGACTAGCGGGTTCTCCTACGAGCAGTACTTC.

This clonotype showed up many times. The V gene is TRBV5-1, the J gene TRBJ2-3; D remains ambiguous. Trimming stripped 1 base from V and 1 base from J, with 10 bases between. Germline CDR1 is SGHRS and CDR2 is YFSETQ. The CDR3 is made up of 15 amino acids. CDR3 amino acids: CASSLLAVGTDTQYF. The DNA for the CDR3 is TGCGCCAGCAGCTTGTTGGCAGTGGGCACAGATACGCAGTATTTT.

This clonotype was found a few times. The rearrangement uses TRBV18 and TRBJ1-2; 12 bases match TRBD1. Germline V lookup: CDR1 KGHSH, CDR2 LQKENI. The trim removed 3 bases at V and 6 bases at J, leaving 5 bases unmatched. This CDR3 spans 15 amino acids. The CDR3, as DNA: TGTGCCAGCTCACCGCCGGGACAGGGGGCGGATGGCTACACCTTC. The encoded protein is CASSPPGQGADGYTF.

The V call is TRBV20-1, the J call TRBJ1-1; D is possibly TRBD1 (5 bases). The V and J ends lost 0 bases and 5 bases respectively, with 16 bases between them. Germline V gene lookup returns CDR1 DFQATT and CDR2 SNEGSKA (reference sequence). There are 15 residues in the CDR3. In DNA, the CDR3 is TGCAGTGCTAGAGATCTCAACGGGGGGGGTACTGAAGCTTTCTTT. As protein: CSARDLNGGGTEAFF.

The J gene is TRBJ2-3, the V gene TRBV20-1; 8 bases are a match to TRBD2. The germline V gene has CDR1 DFQATT and CDR2 SNEGSKA (reference sequence). The CDR3 is made up of 15 amino acids. V trimming: 4 bases; J trimming: 4 bases; junction bases outside the gene matches: 10. The CDR3 sequence: CSAIFRGGSPDTQYF. The CDR3 DNA reads as TGCAGTGCTATCTTTCGGGGGGGCTCACCAGATACGCAGTATTTT.

V gene TRBV18 combines with J gene TRBJ1-5; the D gene is possibly TRBD1 (6 bases). The germline CDR1 and CDR2 sequences are KGHSH and LQKENI. CDR3 length: 15 residues. V was clipped by 2 bases and J by 4 bases, with 12 bases between them. CDR3 residues: CASSPFGTQNQPQHF. The CDR3 DNA reads as TGTGCCAGCTCACCATTCGGGACACAGAATCAGCCCCAGCATTTT.

This clonotype has only a few counts. This sequence joins TRBV10-3 and TRBJ2-2; 8 nucleotides align to TRBD1. Trimming took 3 bases from V and 4 from J; bases not matched to a gene: 1. Germline loops: CDR1 ENHRY, CDR2 SYGVKD. The CDR3 is 14 amino acids. CDR3 coding DNA: TGTGCCATCAGTGAACAGGGGGGCACCGGGGAGCTGTTTTTT. It translates to CAISEQGGTGELFF.

There are many counts of this clonotype. The CDR3 here is CASSQDNGGDEQFF. In nucleotides, the CDR3 is TGCGCCAGCAGCCAAGATAACGGGGGAGATGAGCAGTTCTTC. This chain uses TRBV4-3 with TRBJ2-1; TRBD2 might be the D (6 bases). Trimming cost V 0 bases and J 8 bases, with 11 bases left between them. Germline loops: CDR1 LGHNA, CDR2 YSLEER. The CDR3 consists of 14 residues.

The CDR3 here is CSAVDSQEETQYF. The CDR3 nucleotides read TGCAGTGCCGTGGACTCCCAGGAGGAGACCCAGTACTTC. The V gene is TRBV20-1, the J gene TRBJ2-5; tentatively, D is TRBD2 (5 bases). This CDR3 is 13 amino acids long. Trimming pared 6 bases from V and 5 bases from J, leaving 16 bases between. Germline V gives CDR1 DFQATT, CDR2 SNEGSKA (reference sequence).